This TCR beta chain was retrieved from a study of T cell responses to AZD1222 COVID-19 vaccine. Overall study context: Some second doses came at about 4 weeks and others at about 12 weeks; these were pooled.

CDR3 size: 18 residues. CDR1 and CDR2 (germline): SGHTA, FQGNSA. After removal of 1 base from V and 2 bases from J, the junction contained 4 bases not matched to a gene. Assay: immunoSEQ multiplex PCR; the TCRdb copy retains only in-frame clones and omits some. The sample shows about 140,000 clones, 92% of them seen only once. The V gene is TRBV7-2, the J gene TRBJ2-3; 15 positions agree with TRBD2. Here the sequenced sample was peripheral blood, taken on day 0 of AZD1222 vaccination. This TCR was recovered from an adult in good health. The CDR3 coding sequence is TGTGCCAGCAGCTTAGTCCGGACTAGCGGGAGGGCCACAGATACGCAGTATTTT. It is translated as CASSLVRTSGRATDTQYF.